A selection of T cell receptor beta chains follows, all from one sample in a study. Each CDR3 protein is one row after TCRdb ran MiXCR on the 5' RACE reads. Of roughly 69,000 distinct CDR3 sequences listed, 20% to 25% are singletons. The sequenced sample consisted of memory CD4+ T cells sorted from a lymph node. These receptors were collected from a female donor with breast cancer. The CDR3 runs from the conserved cysteine through the conserved F or W. Each record gives: V gene, J gene, clone size, D gene, CDR3 protein, CDR3 DNA. A D gene is named only where the DNA matches it firmly. Rows give clone size only sometimes, using once, few, many, or a class for an expanded clone.

V gene: TRBV5-1; J gene: TRBJ2-7; clone size: -; D gene: -; CDR3 protein: CASSLSPGQEGEQYF; CDR3 DNA: TGCGCCAGCAGCTTGTCACCCGGCCAGGAGGGCGAGCAGTACTTC
V gene: TRBV20-1; J gene: TRBJ1-1; clone size: -; D gene: -; CDR3 protein: CSAIQGLGNTEAFF; CDR3 DNA: TGCAGTGCCATACAGGGTCTGGGGAACACTGAAGCTTTCTTT
V gene: TRBV29-1; J gene: TRBJ2-1; clone size: few; D gene: -; CDR3 protein: CSVRRGTGSYNEQFF; CDR3 DNA: TGCAGCGTTAGGCGGGGCACCGGCTCCTACAATGAGCAGTTCTTC
V gene: TRBV28; J gene: TRBJ2-1; clone size: -; D gene: TRBD1; CDR3 protein: CASSDPRGQGRGNEQFF; CDR3 DNA: TGTGCCAGCAGCGACCCCCGGGGACAGGGGCGCGGGAATGAGCAGTTCTTC
V gene: TRBV4-1; J gene: TRBJ1-2; clone size: -; D gene: -; CDR3 protein: CASSKRDYGYTF; CDR3 DNA: TGCGCCAGCAGCAAGAGGGATTATGGCTACACCTTC
V gene: TRBV4-3; J gene: TRBJ2-2; clone size: -; D gene: TRBD1; CDR3 protein: CDSSPRTGQVSGELFF; CDR3 DNA: TGCGACAGCAGCCCAAGGACAGGGCAGGTTTCCGGGGAGCTGTTTTTT
V gene: TRBV5-1; J gene: TRBJ2-7; clone size: -; D gene: TRBD2; CDR3 protein: CASSLEPGREHEQYF; CDR3 DNA: TGCGCCAGCAGCTTGGAACCGGGGAGGGAGCACGAGCAGTACTTC
V gene: TRBV6-6; J gene: TRBJ2-7; clone size: -; D gene: -; CDR3 protein: CASSRISYEQYF; CDR3 DNA: TGTGCCAGCAGCCGGATATCCTACGAGCAGTACTTC
V gene: TRBV6-2/TRBV6-3; J gene: TRBJ1-4; clone size: -; D gene: TRBD1; CDR3 protein: CASSLGQLTTNEKLFF; CDR3 DNA: TGTGCCAGCAGTCTGGGACAGTTAACAACTAATGAAAAACTGTTTTTT
V gene: TRBV7-3; J gene: TRBJ2-2; clone size: once; D gene: -; CDR3 protein: CASRNGDTGELFF; CDR3 DNA: TGTGCCAGCAGGAACGGGGACACCGGGGAGCTGTTTTTT
V gene: TRBV5-5; J gene: TRBJ2-5; clone size: -; D gene: -; CDR3 protein: CASSLGLETQYF; CDR3 DNA: TGTGCCAGCAGCTTAGGTCTAGAGACCCAGTACTTC
V gene: TRBV28; J gene: TRBJ2-6; clone size: -; D gene: -; CDR3 protein: CASSLRAGANVLTF; CDR3 DNA: TGTGCCAGCAGTTTACGGGCTGGGGCCAACGTCCTGACTTTC
V gene: TRBV5-1; J gene: TRBJ1-4; clone size: many; D gene: -; CDR3 protein: CASRPGATNEKLFF; CDR3 DNA: TGCGCCAGCCGGCCGGGGGCGACTAATGAAAAACTGTTTTTT
V gene: TRBV3-1; J gene: TRBJ1-1; clone size: few; D gene: -; CDR3 protein: CASSQDKGVGEAFF; CDR3 DNA: TGTGCCAGCAGCCAAGATAAAGGGGTGGGTGAAGCTTTCTTT
V gene: TRBV27; J gene: TRBJ1-3; clone size: -; D gene: -; CDR3 protein: CASSSYLEPGNTIYF; CDR3 DNA: TGTGCCAGCAGTTCCTATCTAGAGCCGGGAAACACCATATATTTT
V gene: TRBV7-2; J gene: TRBJ2-3; clone size: many; D gene: TRBD1; CDR3 protein: CASSSTGTGTQYF; CDR3 DNA: TGTGCCAGCAGCTCCACCGGGACAGGAACGCAGTATTTT
V gene: TRBV7-8; J gene: TRBJ2-7; clone size: -; D gene: TRBD1; CDR3 protein: CASSDIPGQPYEQYF; CDR3 DNA: TGTGCCAGCAGCGATATACCGGGACAGCCGTACGAGCAGTACTTC
V gene: TRBV24-1; J gene: TRBJ1-1; clone size: few; D gene: -; CDR3 protein: CATSDGWGNTEAFF; CDR3 DNA: TGTGCCACCAGCGACGGCTGGGGGAACACTGAAGCTTTCTTT
V gene: TRBV5-5; J gene: TRBJ1-5; clone size: few; D gene: -; CDR3 protein: CASSPMRGYQPQHF; CDR3 DNA: TGTGCCAGCAGCCCTATGCGGGGATATCAGCCCCAGCATTTT
V gene: TRBV7-2; J gene: TRBJ2-7; clone size: few; D gene: -; CDR3 protein: CASSLGAGAFGEQYF; CDR3 DNA: TGTGCCAGCAGCTTAGGGGCGGGGGCCTTTGGGGAGCAGTACTTC
V gene: TRBV20-1; J gene: TRBJ2-4; clone size: few; D gene: -; CDR3 protein: CSASPTGGKNIQYF; CDR3 DNA: TGCAGTGCTTCCCCGACAGGCGGGAAAAACATTCAGTACTTC
V gene: TRBV12-3/TRBV12-4; J gene: TRBJ2-7; clone size: -; D gene: TRBD1; CDR3 protein: CASSLAGTGTYEQYF; CDR3 DNA: TGTGCCAGCAGTTTAGCCGGGACAGGGACCTACGAGCAGTACTTC
V gene: TRBV4-3; J gene: TRBJ1-1; clone size: few; D gene: -; CDR3 protein: CASSQLGRVNTEAFF; CDR3 DNA: TGCGCCAGCAGCCAGCTGGGCAGGGTGAACACTGAAGCTTTCTTT
V gene: TRBV6-2/TRBV6-3; J gene: TRBJ1-5; clone size: -; D gene: -; CDR3 protein: CASSYPTTSPEHF; CDR3 DNA: TGTGCCAGCAGTTACCCGACCACCAGTCCCGAGCATTTT
V gene: TRBV29-1; J gene: TRBJ2-1; clone size: -; D gene: TRBD2; CDR3 protein: CSVTRSGREYNEQFF; CDR3 DNA: TGCAGCGTGACGAGAAGCGGGAGGGAATACAATGAGCAGTTCTTC
V gene: TRBV28; J gene: TRBJ1-2; clone size: few; D gene: -; CDR3 protein: CASTPQGRDYGYTF; CDR3 DNA: TGTGCCAGCACCCCTCAAGGGCGCGACTATGGCTACACCTTC
V gene: TRBV27; J gene: TRBJ2-2; clone size: -; D gene: -; CDR3 protein: CASGRTGELFF; CDR3 DNA: TGTGCCAGCGGGCGTACCGGGGAGCTGTTTTTT
V gene: TRBV20-1; J gene: TRBJ2-1; clone size: few; D gene: -; CDR3 protein: CSARAGHNYNEQFF; CDR3 DNA: TGCAGTGCTAGGGCTGGGCACAATTACAATGAGCAGTTCTTC
V gene: TRBV5-1; J gene: TRBJ2-2; clone size: -; D gene: -; CDR3 protein: CASSLDPTGELFF; CDR3 DNA: TGCGCCAGCAGCTTGGACCCCACCGGGGAGCTGTTTTTT
V gene: TRBV6-1; J gene: TRBJ1-4; clone size: few; D gene: -; CDR3 protein: CASRRSLNEKLFF; CDR3 DNA: TGTGCCAGCCGACGAAGCTTGAATGAAAAACTGTTTTTT
V gene: TRBV5-1; J gene: TRBJ2-5; clone size: many; D gene: -; CDR3 protein: CASSLEVFGQETQYF; CDR3 DNA: TGCGCCAGCAGCTTGGAAGTCTTCGGGCAAGAGACCCAGTACTTC
V gene: TRBV6-5; J gene: TRBJ1-5; clone size: few; D gene: -; CDR3 protein: CASSFESNQPQHF; CDR3 DNA: TGTGCCAGCAGTTTTGAAAGCAATCAGCCCCAGCATTTT
V gene: TRBV24-1; J gene: TRBJ1-2; clone size: few; D gene: -; CDR3 protein: CATSDPPSYGYTF; CDR3 DNA: TGTGCCACCAGTGACCCCCCCAGTTATGGCTACACCTTC
V gene: TRBV4-1; J gene: TRBJ1-5; clone size: few; D gene: -; CDR3 protein: CASSQDINQPQHF; CDR3 DNA: TGCGCCAGCAGCCAAGATATAAATCAGCCCCAGCATTTT
V gene: TRBV4-3; J gene: TRBJ2-7; clone size: few; D gene: -; CDR3 protein: CASSQDVSGIYEQYF; CDR3 DNA: TGCGCCAGCAGCCAAGATGTATCGGGGATCTACGAGCAGTACTTC
V gene: TRBV6-1; J gene: TRBJ1-5; clone size: few; D gene: -; CDR3 protein: CASSAARGYSNQPQHF; CDR3 DNA: TGTGCCAGCAGCGCCGCCAGGGGTTATAGCAATCAGCCCCAGCATTTT
V gene: TRBV5-1; J gene: TRBJ2-2; clone size: -; D gene: -; CDR3 protein: CASSPRDGGTGELFF; CDR3 DNA: TGCGCCAGCAGCCCCCGGGACGGCGGCACCGGGGAGCTGTTTTTT
V gene: TRBV28; J gene: TRBJ2-7; clone size: many; D gene: TRBD1; CDR3 protein: CASSDPGQGAYEQYF; CDR3 DNA: TGTGCCAGCAGTGATCCGGGACAGGGGGCCTACGAGCAGTACTTC
V gene: TRBV29-1; J gene: TRBJ1-2; clone size: many; D gene: -; CDR3 protein: CSVNSGTGGDYGYTF; CDR3 DNA: TGCAGCGTCAATTCCGGGACCGGTGGTGACTATGGCTACACCTTC
V gene: TRBV5-1; J gene: TRBJ1-4; clone size: few; D gene: -; CDR3 protein: CASSLGQSYEAKLFF; CDR3 DNA: TGCGCCAGCAGCTTGGGACAGTCCTATGAAGCCAAACTGTTTTTT